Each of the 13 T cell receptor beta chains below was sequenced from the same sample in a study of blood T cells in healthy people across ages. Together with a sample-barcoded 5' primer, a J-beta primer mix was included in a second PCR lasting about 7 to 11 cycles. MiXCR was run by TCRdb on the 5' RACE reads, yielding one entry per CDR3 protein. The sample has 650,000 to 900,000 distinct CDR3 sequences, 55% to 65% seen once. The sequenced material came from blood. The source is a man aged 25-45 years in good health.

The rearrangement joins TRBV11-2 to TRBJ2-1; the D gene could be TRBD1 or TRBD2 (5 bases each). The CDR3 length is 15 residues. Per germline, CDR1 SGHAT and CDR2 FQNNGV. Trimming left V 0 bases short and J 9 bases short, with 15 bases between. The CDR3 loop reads CASSLEGAGYSEQFF. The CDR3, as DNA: TGTGCCAGCAGCTTAGAAGGGGCGGGTTATTCTGAGCAGTTCTTC.

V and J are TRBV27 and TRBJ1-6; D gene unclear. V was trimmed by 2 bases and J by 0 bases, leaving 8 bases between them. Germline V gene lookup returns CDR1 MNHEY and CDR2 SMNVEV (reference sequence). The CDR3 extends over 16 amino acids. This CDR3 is CASSLGGRSYNSPLHF. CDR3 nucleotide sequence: TGTGCCAGCAGTTTAGGAGGGCGCTCCTATAATTCACCCCTCCACTTT.

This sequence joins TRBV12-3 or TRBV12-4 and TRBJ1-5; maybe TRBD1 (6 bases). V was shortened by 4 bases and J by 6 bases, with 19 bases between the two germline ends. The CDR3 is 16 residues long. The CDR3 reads CASSSDHQGRVQPQHF. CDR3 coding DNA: TGTGCCAGCAGTTCCGACCATCAGGGGAGGGTTCAGCCCCAGCATTTT.

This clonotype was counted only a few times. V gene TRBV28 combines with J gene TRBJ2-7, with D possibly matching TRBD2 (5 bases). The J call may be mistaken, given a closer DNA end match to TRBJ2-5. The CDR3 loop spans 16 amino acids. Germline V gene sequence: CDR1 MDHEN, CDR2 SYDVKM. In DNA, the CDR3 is TGTGCCAGCAGGCCACCACTAGTTGGGATCAGGTCGACCCAGTACTTC. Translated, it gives CASRPPLVGIRSTQYF.

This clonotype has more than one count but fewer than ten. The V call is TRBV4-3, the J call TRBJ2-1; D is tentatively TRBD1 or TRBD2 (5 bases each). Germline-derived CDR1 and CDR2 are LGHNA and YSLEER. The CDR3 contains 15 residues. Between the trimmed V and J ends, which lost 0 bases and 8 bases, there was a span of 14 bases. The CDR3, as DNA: TGCGCCAGCAGCCAAGACGGGACGGGCGGCGATGAGCAGTTCTTC. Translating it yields CASSQDGTGGDEQFF.

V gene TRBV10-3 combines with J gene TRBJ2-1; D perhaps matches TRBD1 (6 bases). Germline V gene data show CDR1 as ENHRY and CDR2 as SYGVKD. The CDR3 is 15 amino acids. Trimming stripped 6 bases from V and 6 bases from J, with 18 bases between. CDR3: CAISPHRETRNEQFF. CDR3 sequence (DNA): TGTGCCATCAGCCCCCACAGGGAAACTCGCAATGAGCAGTTCTTC.

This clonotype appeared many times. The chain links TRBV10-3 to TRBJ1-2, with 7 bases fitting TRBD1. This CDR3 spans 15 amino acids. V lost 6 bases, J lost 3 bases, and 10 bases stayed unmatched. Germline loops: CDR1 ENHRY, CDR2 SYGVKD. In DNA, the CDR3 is TGTGCCATCAGACCTGGGACAGAAACTCACTATGGCTACACCTTC. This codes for CAIRPGTETHYGYTF.

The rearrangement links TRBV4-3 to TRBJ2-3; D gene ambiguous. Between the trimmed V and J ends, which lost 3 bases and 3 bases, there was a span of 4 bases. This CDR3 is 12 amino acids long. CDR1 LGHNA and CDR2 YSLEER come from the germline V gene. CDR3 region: CASSHMTDTQYF. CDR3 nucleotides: TGCGCCAGCAGCCACATGACAGATACGCAGTATTTT.

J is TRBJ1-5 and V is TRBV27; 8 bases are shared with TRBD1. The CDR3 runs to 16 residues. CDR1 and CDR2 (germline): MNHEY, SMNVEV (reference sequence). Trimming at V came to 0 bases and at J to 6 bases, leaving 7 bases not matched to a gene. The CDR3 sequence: CASSLSRTGFGQPQHF. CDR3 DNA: TGTGCCAGCAGTTTATCCAGGACAGGGTTCGGTCAGCCCCAGCATTTT.

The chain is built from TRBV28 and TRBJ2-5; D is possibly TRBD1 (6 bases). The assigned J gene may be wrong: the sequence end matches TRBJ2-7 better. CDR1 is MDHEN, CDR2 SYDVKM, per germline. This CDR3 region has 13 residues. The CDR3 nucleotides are TGTGCCAGCAATCTTAAGGACAGCTACGAGCAGTACTTC. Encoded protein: CASNLKDSYEQYF.

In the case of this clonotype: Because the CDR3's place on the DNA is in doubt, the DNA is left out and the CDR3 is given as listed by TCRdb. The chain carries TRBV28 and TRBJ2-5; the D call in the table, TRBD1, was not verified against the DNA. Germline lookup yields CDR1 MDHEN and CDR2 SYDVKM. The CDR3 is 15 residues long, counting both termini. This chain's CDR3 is CASSSSGQSQESQYF.

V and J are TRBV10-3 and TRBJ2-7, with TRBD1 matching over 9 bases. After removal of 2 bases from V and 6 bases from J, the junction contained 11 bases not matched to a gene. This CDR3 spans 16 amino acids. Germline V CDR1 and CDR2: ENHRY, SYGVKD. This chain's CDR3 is CAISEPRGRTGVEQYF. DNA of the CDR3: TGTGCCATCAGTGAGCCAAGAGGCCGGACAGGGGTCGAGCAGTACTTC.

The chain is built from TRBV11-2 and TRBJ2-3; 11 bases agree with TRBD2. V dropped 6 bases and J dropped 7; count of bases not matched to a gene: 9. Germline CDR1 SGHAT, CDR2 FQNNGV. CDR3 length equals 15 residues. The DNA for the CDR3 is TGTGCCAGCAGTATGGGTAGCGGGGGGGGGAATACGCAGTATTTT. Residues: CASSMGSGGGNTQYF.